Following are 24 T cell receptor beta chains from one sample sequenced in a study of control samples from healthy donors and cancer patients. Assay: immunoSEQ multiplex PCR; the TCRdb copy retains only in-frame clones and omits some. The sample lists 120,000 or so clones; over 85% were seen once. Sequencing was carried out using blood. The receptor source for this set is a man aged 30 to 45 in good health.

This clone was seen a few times. This chain connects TRBV3-1 (or the pseudogene TRBV3-2) to TRBJ1-2, with a tentative D call TRBD1 (5 bases). V lost 6 bases and J 8 bases, leaving 19 bases between the germline ends. Germline V gene data show CDR1 as LGHDT and CDR2 as YNNKEL (reference sequence). This CDR3 comprises 14 residues. CDR3 coding DNA: TGTGCCAGCAGACGGAAGACAGTTCCGGGAGGCTACACCTTC. This sequence encodes CASRRKTVPGGYTF.

The rearrangement links TRBV9 to TRBJ1-2, with D tentatively TRBD1 (6 bases). The CDR3 runs 15 residues. V gave up 0 bases and J gave up 5 bases, with 14 bases separating them. From germline, CDR1 is SGDLS and CDR2 YYNGEE. The DNA of the CDR3 is TGTGCCAGCAGCGTAGGGCAGGGGCTCGGGTATGGCTACACCTTC. Amino acid sequence: CASSVGQGLGYGYTF.

A remark on this clone: Other DNA sequences of this sample code for an identical CDR3. V is TRBV5-1 and J is TRBJ2-7; perhaps TRBD2 as D (6 bases). Germline CDR1 SGHRS, CDR2 YFSETQ. Trimming stripped 4 bases from V and 2 bases from J, with 13 bases between. There are 14 residues in the CDR3. The CDR3 here is CASSPGTGAYEQYF. In nucleotides, the CDR3 is TGCGCCAGCAGCCCGGGGACGGGGGCCTACGAGCAGTACTTC.

The CDR3 loop is CASSLLGLADTGELFF. The CDR3, as DNA: TGTGCCAGCAGTTTATTGGGCCTCGCGGACACCGGGGAGCTGTTTTTT. The V gene is TRBV27, the J gene TRBJ2-2; D is unclear. The CDR3 has 16 residues. CDR1 and CDR2 (germline): MNHEY, SMNVEV (reference sequence). V shed 1 base and J shed 3 bases, with 12 bases lying between them.

J is TRBJ2-1 and V is TRBV15; possibly TRBD1 for D (6 bases). This CDR3 comprises 15 residues. V shed 4 bases and J shed 0 bases, with 10 bases lying between them. Germline CDR1 reads LNHNV; CDR2 reads YYDKDF (reference sequence). CDR3 DNA: TGTGCCACCAGCAAAGGACAGAGCTCCTACAATGAGCAGTTCTTC. Protein sequence: CATSKGQSSYNEQFF.

The chain carries TRBV7-9 and TRBJ2-7; 8 bases align to TRBD2. The germline CDR1 and CDR2 sequences are SEHNR and FQNEAQ (reference sequence). CDR3 size: 14 residues. The V segment lost 5 bases and the J segment 2 bases; nucleotides outside the gene matches: 5. This chain's CDR3 is CASSTGLVPYEQYF. The CDR3 DNA is TGTGCCAGCAGCACGGGACTAGTTCCCTACGAGCAGTACTTC.

The gene calls are TRBV6-4 and TRBJ2-3, with a weak D call TRBD1 (9 bases). V gave up 5 bases and J gave up 2 bases, with 26 bases separating them. The germline V gene encodes CDR1 MRHNA and CDR2 SNTAGT. This CDR3 is 19 amino acids long. The DNA for the CDR3 is TGTGCCAGCAGTCAGGGGGGACAGGGAACTAGCGGAGCCACAGATACGCAGTATTTT. Amino acid sequence: CASSQGGQGTSGATDTQYF.

The CDR3, as DNA: TGTGCCAGCAGCGTAGCTGCGGTGAACACTGAAGCTTTCTTT. This codes for CASSVAAVNTEAFF. The gene calls are TRBV9 and TRBJ1-1; D gene ambiguous. CDR3 size: 14 residues. Germline CDR1 SGDLS, CDR2 YYNGEE. Between the trimmed V and J ends, which lost 0 bases and 0 bases, there was a span of 6 bases.

This chain links TRBV7-2 with TRBJ1-1; 7 nucleotides agree with TRBD1. J was trimmed by 5 bases and V by 0 bases; bases with no gene match: 6. Germline values: CDR1 SGHTA, CDR2 FQGNSA. The CDR3 extends over 15 amino acids. The DNA for the CDR3 is TGTGCCAGCAGCTTAGCTCCAGGGGGTCGAACTGAAGCTTTCTTT. This encodes CASSLAPGGRTEAFF.

The rearrangement uses TRBV19 and TRBJ2-7; 7 bases agree with TRBD1. V trimming: 5 bases; J trimming: 3 bases; junction bases outside the gene matches: 13. Germline assignment: CDR1 LNHDA and CDR2 SQIVND (reference sequence). The CDR3 is made up of 16 amino acids. The CDR3 region has the DNA TGTGCCAGTAGTGCGGTCGAGGGGGCAGTTTTCTACGAGCAGTACTTC. This sequence encodes CASSAVEGAVFYEQYF.

The chain employs TRBV19 and TRBJ1-2; D might be TRBD1 (5 bases). The V and J ends lost 6 bases and 4 bases respectively, with 15 bases between them. The CDR3 length is 14 residues. Germline loops: CDR1 LNHDA, CDR2 SQIVND (reference sequence). The CDR3 coding sequence is TGTGCCAGTAGAGGGACGGACAAACTCTATGGCTACACCTTC. It codes for CASRGTDKLYGYTF.

This clone was observed a few times. The chain carries TRBV5-1 and TRBJ1-1; D gene ambiguous. Trimming left V 4 bases short and J 1 base short, with 14 bases between. The CDR3 has 15 residues. Germline V gives CDR1 SGHRS, CDR2 YFSETQ. The CDR3 region is CASSTQDLENTEAFF. The CDR3 nucleotides are TGCGCCAGCAGCACCCAGGATTTGGAGAACACTGAAGCTTTCTTT.

This chain uses TRBV7-9 with TRBJ2-2, with a weak D call TRBD1 (6 bases). This CDR3 is 15 amino acids long. Trimming removed 4 bases at V and 3 bases at J, with 12 bases between. Germline V gives CDR1 SEHNR, CDR2 FQNEAQ (reference sequence). The CDR3 sequence is CASSSWGQDTGELFF. The CDR3 DNA reads TGTGCCAGCAGCTCCTGGGGGCAGGACACCGGGGAGCTGTTTTTT.

The rearrangement uses TRBV7-9 and TRBJ2-1; a weak D match, TRBD2 (6 bases). The CDR3 has 14 residues. The V gene lost 5 bases and the J gene lost 0 bases, with 8 bases spanning the gap. Germline CDR1 SEHNR, CDR2 FQNEAQ (reference sequence). The CDR3 reads CASSPTSSYNEQFF. CDR3 DNA sequence: TGTGCCAGCAGCCCGACTAGCTCCTACAATGAGCAGTTCTTC. Together with reference TRBV7-9 and TRBJ2-1, the CDR3 gives the full variable domain: DTGVSQNPRHKITKRGQNVTFRCDPISEHNRLYWYRQTLGQGPEFLTYFQNEAQLEKSRLLSDRFSAERPKGSFSTLEIQRTEQGDSAMYLCASSPTSSYNEQFFGPGTRLTVL.

V usage is TRBV9 and J usage is TRBJ1-1; unclear D gene. The CDR3 has 13 residues. The germline gives CDR1 SGDLS, CDR2 YYNGEE. With 0 bases removed from V and 1 base from J, the gap between germline ends came to 4 bases. The CDR3, as DNA: TGTGCCAGCAGCGTAGTGTCGAACACTGAAGCTTTCTTT. This translates into CASSVVSNTEAFF.

The rearrangement uses TRBV5-1 and TRBJ1-2, with 8 bases fitting TRBD1. V dropped 0 bases and J dropped 12; count of bases not matched to a gene: 7. This CDR3 region has 13 residues. Germline lookup yields CDR1 SGHRS and CDR2 YFSETQ. The CDR3 DNA reads as TGCGCCAGCAGCTTGGATCCGACAGGGGCGGACACCTTC. Translation: CASSLDPTGADTF.

V gene TRBV2 combines with J gene TRBJ1-5, with 7 bases fitting TRBD1. From germline, CDR1 is SNHLY and CDR2 FYNNEI. With 7 bases clipped from V and 7 bases from J, the junction kept 10 bases outside the gene matches. This CDR3 comprises 14 residues. CDR3 sequence reads: CASTKTGDVQPQHF. In nucleotides, the CDR3 is TGTGCCAGCACTAAAACAGGGGATGTCCAGCCCCAGCATTTT.

The J gene is TRBJ1-2, the V gene TRBV10-3; possibly TRBD1 for D (6 bases). Trimming pared 0 bases from V and 4 bases from J, leaving 15 bases between. Germline assignment: CDR1 ENHRY and CDR2 SYGVKD. This CDR3 is built from 16 residues. The CDR3 DNA follows: TGTGCCATCAGTGAGTCCGGGACACCGACACCCTATGGCTACACCTTC. As protein: CAISESGTPTPYGYTF.

This clone was found once. The chain uses TRBV21-1 and TRBJ1-1. TRBV21-1 constitutes a pseudogene. This CDR3 is built from 15 residues. CDR3 protein: CASSKAGEDSTEAFF. The DNA for the CDR3 is TGTGCCAGCAGCAAAGCGGGGGAGGATAGCACTGAAGCTTTCTTT.

This sequence joins TRBV11-1 and TRBJ2-7; D ambiguous. V lost 8 bases to trimming and J lost 1 base, with 12 bases between them. The CDR3 length is 13 residues. Germline V gene sequence: CDR1 SGHAT, CDR2 FQDESV (reference sequence). The CDR3 DNA sequence: TGTGCCAGCGCCAGGACGAAGTCCTACGAGCAGTACTTC. Protein sequence: CASARTKSYEQYF.

The rearrangement joins TRBV5-1 to TRBJ1-2; D unresolved. CDR1 and CDR2 (germline): SGHRS, YFSETQ. The CDR3 sequence is 14 residues long. Deletions cut 0 bases from V and 7 bases from J, with 13 bases between. The CDR3 bases are TGCGCCAGCAGCTTGGGTACGACGGGCTCTGGCTACACCTTC. It yields the protein CASSLGTTGSGYTF.

This clone was seen only once. Within the sample, other DNA sequences also encode this same CDR3. This chain connects TRBV19 to TRBJ2-7; TRBD1 aligns across 9 bases. The CDR3 length is 15 residues. Trimming took 0 bases from V and 2 from J; bases not matched to a gene: 2. The V gene's germline CDR1 is LNHDA and CDR2 SQIVND (reference sequence). The CDR3: CASSIDNRGPYEQYF. CDR3 DNA sequence: TGTGCCAGTAGTATAGATAACAGGGGGCCCTACGAGCAGTACTTC.

V and J are TRBV27 and TRBJ2-2; D remains unclear. Trimming stripped 3 bases from V and 5 bases from J, with 7 bases between. This CDR3 region has 13 residues. The germline gives CDR1 MNHEY, CDR2 SMNVEV (reference sequence). CDR3: CASSFSRTGELFF. In nucleotides, the CDR3 is TGTGCCAGCAGTTTCAGCCGGACCGGGGAGCTGTTTTTT.

The chain carries TRBV18 and TRBJ2-7; possibly TRBD1 for D (6 bases). With 2 bases removed from V and 4 bases from J, the gap between germline ends came to 15 bases. Germline-derived CDR1 and CDR2 are KGHSH and LQKENI. This CDR3 region has 15 residues. CDR3 residues: CASSPGQGPGYEQYF. The CDR3 nucleotides read TGTGCCAGCTCACCAGGGCAGGGGCCAGGTTACGAGCAGTACTTC.